Presented here are 22 T cell receptor beta chains from one specimen sequenced in a study of CD8+ T cells in alopecia areata. Sequencing relied on a cDNA template that was reverse transcribed from extracted RNA. The protocol was immunoSEQ multiplex PCR, while the TCRdb copy is restricted to in-frame clones and leaves out a portion. The table has roughly 200,000 clones, roughly 60% seen once. The sequences come from CD4+ T cells sorted from blood, collected at week 0. The source of these receptors is a human donor with alopecia areata.

This clone was recorded once. The chain carries TRBV7-3 and TRBJ2-6; D gene ambiguous. V gave up 4 bases and J gave up 0 bases, with 7 bases separating them. CDR1 SGHTA and CDR2 FQGTGA come from the germline V gene. The CDR3 has 15 amino acids. The CDR3 loop is CASSSYNSGANVLTF. CDR3 coding DNA: TGTGCCAGCAGCTCCTACAACTCTGGGGCCAACGTCCTGACTTTC.

CDR3 in DNA: TGCAGCGTGAAAACAGGGTCCGTTAATGAAAAACTGTTTTTT. Its protein product is CSVKTGSVNEKLFF. The J gene is TRBJ1-4, the V gene TRBV29-1; D is possibly TRBD1 (6 bases). The CDR3 length is 14 residues. Trimming took 6 bases from V and 4 from J, leaving 15 bases between them. Germline lookup yields CDR1 SQVTM and CDR2 ANQGSEA.

The sample holds a few counts of this clone. The CDR3 DNA sequence: TGTGCCAGCAGCTTAATGAGCGGCTCCGGGGAGCTGTTTTTT. Amino acid sequence: CASSLMSGSGELFF. The chain is built from TRBV11-3 and TRBJ2-2; the D gene is possibly TRBD2 (5 bases). Trimming removed 2 bases at V and 6 bases at J, with 10 bases between. CDR3 length equals 14 residues. The germline CDR1 and CDR2 sequences are SGHNT and YENEEA.

J is TRBJ2-1 and V is TRBV29-1, with D possibly being TRBD1 (6 bases). Trimming took 5 bases from V and 10 from J, leaving 15 bases between them. CDR3 length: 12 residues. Germline V gives CDR1 SQVTM, CDR2 ANQGSEA. The CDR3 sequence is CSVSNRVSEQFF. CDR3 nucleotides: TGCAGCGTTTCTAACAGGGTGAGCGAGCAGTTCTTC.

The CDR3 sequence is CASSGGQGSLDTQYF. CDR3 sequence (DNA): TGCGCCAGCAGCGGCGGACAGGGAAGTTTAGATACGCAGTATTTT. The chain recombines TRBV5-1 with TRBJ2-3; TRBD1 matches at 8 bases. The V and J ends lost 4 bases and 5 bases, in that order; junction bases with no gene match: 9. The CDR3 runs 15 residues. CDR1 and CDR2 (germline): SGHRS, YFSETQ.

The chain carries TRBV30 and TRBJ2-4; tentatively, D is TRBD1 or TRBD2 (6 bases each). In germline, CDR1 is GTSNPN, CDR2 SVGIG (reference sequence). The CDR3 loop spans 16 amino acids. V was pared by 0 bases and J by 2 bases, with 14 bases between. The CDR3 coding sequence is TGTGCCTGGAGTGTACGGAATGGGGGGCCCAAAAACATTCAGTACTTC. It translates to CAWSVRNGGPKNIQYF.

The chain links TRBV6-1 to TRBJ1-1; no reliable D call. Germline-derived CDR1 and CDR2 are MNHNS and SASEGT. CDR3 length: 13 amino acids. With 2 bases removed from V and 0 bases from J, the gap between germline ends came to 4 bases. The chain's CDR3 is CASSESVNTEAFF. The CDR3 coding sequence is TGTGCCAGCAGTGAATCGGTGAACACTGAAGCTTTCTTT.

The chain recombines TRBV6-5 with TRBJ1-1; no definite D call. Between the trimmed V and J ends, which lost 7 bases and 1 base, there was a span of 10 bases. The germline V gene has CDR1 MNHEY and CDR2 SVGAGI. The length of the CDR3 is 13 residues. CDR3: CASITPQNTEAFF. The DNA for the CDR3 is TGTGCCAGCATTACCCCCCAGAACACTGAAGCTTTCTTT.

J is TRBJ2-2 and V is TRBV11-2; no firm D call. Germline V gene data show CDR1 as SGHAT and CDR2 as FQNNGV. Deletions cut 4 bases from V and 7 bases from J, with 10 bases between. CDR3 length: 13 amino acids. CDR3 sequence reads: CASSWVGDGELFF. The DNA for the CDR3 is TGTGCCAGCAGCTGGGTTGGGGACGGGGAGCTGTTTTTT.

The V and J genes are TRBV6-1 and TRBJ1-2, with D possibly being TRBD1 (6 bases). The length of the CDR3 is 15 residues. Trimming took off 5 bases at V and 8 bases at J, with 21 bases between the two ends. Germline-derived CDR1 and CDR2 are MNHNS and SASEGT. CDR3 nucleotide sequence: TGTGCCAGCAGTCTAAACCCGGCCAGGGGATTCGGCTACACCTTC. As protein: CASSLNPARGFGYTF.

This chain joins TRBV7-9 and TRBJ1-1, with D possibly TRBD1 on 5 matching bases. With 5 bases removed from V and 7 bases from J, the gap between germline ends came to 11 bases. CDR1 is SEHNR, CDR2 FQNEAQ, per germline (reference sequence). The CDR3 is made up of 12 amino acids. CDR3 amino acids: CASSRDSSEAFF. Here the CDR3 DNA reads TGTGCCAGCAGCCGGGACTCAAGTGAAGCTTTCTTT.

This clone was detected only a few times. The chain has TRBV4-3 and TRBJ2-1; D unresolved. The CDR3 totals 14 residues. Trimming removed 1 base from V and 8 bases from J, with 12 bases in between. The germline gives CDR1 LGHNA, CDR2 YSLEER. The CDR3 DNA sequence: TGCGCCAGCAGCCAAGTACACGTCGTAGATGAGCAGTTCTTC. This sequence encodes CASSQVHVVDEQFF.

The genes are TRBV30 and TRBJ1-2; 7 bases fit TRBD1. Trimming removed 0 bases from V and 1 base from J; junction bases left unmatched: 5. CDR3 length equals 15 residues. The germline CDR1 and CDR2 sequences are GTSNPN and SVGIG (reference sequence). DNA for the CDR3: TGTGCCTGGAGTGTCGCAGGGGGTGATAACTATGGCTACACCTTC. Its protein product is CAWSVAGGDNYGYTF.

The table lists this clone with a count of one. The J gene is TRBJ1-6, the V gene TRBV30, with D perhaps matching TRBD1 (6 bases). Germline V gene sequence: CDR1 GTSNPN, CDR2 SVGIG (reference sequence). V dropped 0 bases and J dropped 9 bases, with 15 bases sitting between them. This CDR3 contains 15 residues. The CDR3 DNA follows: TGTGCCTGGAGTGTACGGGGGGCGTACGGTTCACCCCTCCACTTT. It encodes CAWSVRGAYGSPLHF.

V usage is TRBV10-2 and J usage is TRBJ2-6; TRBD1 matches at 7 bases. Trimming removed 3 bases from V and 2 bases from J; junction bases left unmatched: 1. The length of the CDR3 is 15 residues. Germline V gene data show CDR1 as WSHSY and CDR2 as SAAADI. The CDR3 DNA sequence: TGCGCCAGCAGTGATGGGACAGCTGGGGCCAACGTCCTGACTTTC. Translation gives CASSDGTAGANVLTF.

This chain joins TRBV5-1 and TRBJ1-6, with D hard to call. This CDR3 has 15 amino acids. Per the germline V gene, CDR1 is SGHRS and CDR2 is YFSETQ. V was shortened by 0 bases and J by 6 bases, with 10 bases between the two germline ends. The CDR3 coding sequence is TGCGCCAGCAGCTTGGAAGACCCGCGTAATTCACCCCTCCACTTT. Encoded protein: CASSLEDPRNSPLHF. Supplemented by reference TRBV5-1 and TRBJ1-6, the full variable domain reads KAGVTQTPRYLIKTRGQQVTLSCSPISGHRSVSWYQQTPGQGLQFLFEYFSETQRNKGNFPGRFSGRQFSNSRSEMNVSTLELGDSALYLCASSLEDPRNSPLHFGNGTRLTVT.

J is TRBJ1-1 and V is TRBV10-2, with TRBD1 matching 7 bases. Trimming cost V 4 bases and J 0 bases; bases outside gene matches: 5. Germline V gene sequence: CDR1 WSHSY, CDR2 SAAADI. This CDR3 is built from 15 residues. Here the CDR3 reads CASSVGGTVNTEAFF. DNA for the CDR3: TGCGCCAGCAGTGTCGGGGGGACAGTGAACACTGAAGCTTTCTTT.

This chain uses TRBV10-1 with TRBJ2-3; D unclear. CDR1 WNHNN and CDR2 SYGVQD come from the germline V gene (reference sequence). Trimming pared 3 bases from V and 2 bases from J, leaving 6 bases between. The CDR3 has 13 amino acids. CDR3 in DNA: TGCGCCAGCAGTGAAGGATTCACAGATACGCAGTATTTT. Amino acid sequence: CASSEGFTDTQYF.

The chain couples TRBV7-8 to TRBJ1-1, with D uncertain. The CDR3 is 14 amino acids. CDR1 is SGHVS and CDR2 is FQNEAQ in the germline V gene. V lost 0 bases to trimming and J lost 0 bases, with 5 bases between them. The DNA of the CDR3 is TGTGCCAGCAGCTTAGCGAGCTTGAACACTGAAGCTTTCTTT. Encoded protein: CASSLASLNTEAFF.

This chain connects TRBV2 to TRBJ1-5; the match to TRBD1 covers 7 bases. Germline CDR1 and CDR2: SNHLY and FYNNEI. V shed 6 bases and J 4 bases; nucleotides not matched to a gene: 9. CDR3 length: 15 amino acids. CDR3 loop: CASSFDRAGNQPQHF. The DNA of the CDR3 is TGTGCCAGCAGCTTCGACAGGGCGGGGAATCAGCCCCAGCATTTT.

CDR3 amino acids: CASSPGQGASPLHF. The CDR3 coding sequence is TGTGCCAGCAGCCCGGGACAGGGGGCTTCACCCCTCCACTTT. The V call is TRBV7-8, the J call TRBJ1-6, with TRBD1 identical over 12 bases. The germline V gene has CDR1 SGHVS and CDR2 FQNEAQ. V shed 5 bases, J shed 9 bases, and the junction held 2 bases outside the gene matches. The CDR3 is 14 residues long.

The rearrangement links TRBV11-2 to TRBJ2-1; D could derive from TRBD1 or TRBD2 (6 bases each). The CDR3 length is 14 residues. Per the germline V gene, CDR1 is SGHAT and CDR2 is FQNNGV. Trimming cost V 3 bases and J 9 bases, with 15 bases left between them. The CDR3 DNA follows: TGTGCCAGCAGCTTCGCCACGGGGGCAGGTGAGCAGTTCTTC. Translated: CASSFATGAGEQFF.